Listed here are 14 T cell receptor beta chains from one sample, sequenced in a study of blood T cell repertoires in COVID-19. Assay: immunoSEQ multiplex PCR; the TCRdb copy retains only in-frame clones and omits some. The data show a few hundred thousand clones, 89% seen once. Sequencing was done on a sample of peripheral blood. The receptors here all came from a man aged 40-50 years with acute or convalescent COVID-19.

In this sample, this clone turned up a few times. The chain couples TRBV28 to TRBJ1-6, with D maybe TRBD1 (5 bases). The V gene lost 4 bases and the J gene lost 7 bases, with 14 bases spanning the gap. This CDR3 has 15 residues. Germline-derived CDR1 and CDR2 are MDHEN and SYDVKM. The CDR3 protein is CASSSLRQRNSPLHF. CDR3 coding DNA: TGTGCCAGCAGTTCCCTTAGACAGAGAAATTCACCCCTCCACTTT. Full variable domain (remainder filled in from reference TRBV28 and TRBJ1-6): DVKVTQSSRYLVKRTGEKVFLECVQDMDHENMFWYRQDPGLGLRLIYFSYDVKMKEKGDIPEGYSVSREKKERFSLILESASTNQTSMYLCASSSLRQRNSPLHFGNGTRLTVT.

V usage is TRBV4-1 and J usage is TRBJ1-2, with D perhaps TRBD1 (6 bases). V lost 4 bases, J lost 3 bases, and 9 bases lay in between. Germline CDR1 and CDR2: MGHRA and YSYEKL. The CDR3 sequence is 13 residues long. CDR3 coding DNA: TGCGCCAGCAGCCGCGGACAGCACTATGGCTACACCTTC. It is translated as CASSRGQHYGYTF.

The chain has TRBV28 and TRBJ2-1; D possibly corresponds to TRBD2 (6 bases). The V and J ends lost 7 bases and 3 bases respectively, with 10 bases between them. This CDR3 contains 13 residues. Per the germline V gene, CDR1 is MDHEN and CDR2 is SYDVKM. This chain's CDR3 is CASIASVYNEQFF. The CDR3 nucleotides are TGTGCCAGCATTGCTAGCGTCTACAATGAGCAGTTCTTC.

V and J are TRBV5-4 and TRBJ2-5; 8 bases align to TRBD1. This CDR3 has 15 residues. Germline values: CDR1 SGHNT, CDR2 YYREEE (reference sequence). Trimming at V came to 0 bases and at J to 5 bases, leaving 6 bases not matched to a gene. CDR3 DNA sequence: TGTGCCAGCAGCTTGGAACAGGGGGGCCGCGAGACCCAGTACTTC. As protein: CASSLEQGGRETQYF. Filled out from reference TRBV5-4 and TRBJ2-5, the complete variable domain reads ETGVTQSPTHLIKTRGQQVTLRCSSQSGHNTVSWYQQALGQGPQFIFQYYREEENGRGNFPPRFSGLQFPNYSSELNVNALELDDSALYLCASSLEQGGRETQYFGPGTRLLVL.

The V and J genes are TRBV9 and TRBJ2-2; D may be TRBD2 (6 bases). Germline V gives CDR1 SGDLS, CDR2 YYNGEE. The V end was cut by 0 bases, the J end by 3 bases, with 9 bases between. This CDR3 region has 15 residues. CDR3 residues: CASSVAGGYTGELFF. CDR3 nucleotides: TGTGCCAGCAGCGTAGCTGGGGGGTACACCGGGGAGCTGTTTTTT.

There are a few counts of this clone. The chain links TRBV6-5 to TRBJ2-1, with D possibly TRBD1 on 6 matching bases. CDR1 is MNHEY and CDR2 is SVGAGI in the germline V gene. The CDR3 sequence is 14 residues long. Trimming cost V 7 bases and J 4 bases, with 14 bases left between them. CDR3 region: CASTPQGPYNEQFF. In DNA, the CDR3 is TGTGCCAGCACACCACAGGGACCGTACAATGAGCAGTTCTTC.

The chain links TRBV5-1 to TRBJ1-1, with D possibly matching TRBD1 (6 bases). The V end lost 1 base, the J end lost 1 base, and 8 bases lay between the germline ends. The germline V gene has CDR1 SGHRS and CDR2 YFSETQ. The CDR3 runs to 14 residues. The CDR3 DNA reads as TGCGCCAGCAGCTTGAGACAGGCGAACACTGAAGCTTTCTTT. Residues: CASSLRQANTEAFF. Variable domain in full (rest from reference TRBV5-1 and TRBJ1-1): KAGVTQTPRYLIKTRGQQVTLSCSPISGHRSVSWYQQTPGQGLQFLFEYFSETQRNKGNFPGRFSGRQFSNSRSEMNVSTLELGDSALYLCASSLRQANTEAFFGQGTRLTVV.

This clone appeared a single time. The genes are TRBV11-2 and TRBJ2-7; 10 positions agree with TRBD1. With 5 bases clipped from V and 5 bases from J, the junction kept 6 bases outside the gene matches. The CDR3 has 14 amino acids. Germline values: CDR1 SGHAT, CDR2 FQNNGV. As DNA, the CDR3 is TGTGCCAGCAGCCCCGGGACAGGGGACGACGAGCAGTACTTC. Its protein is CASSPGTGDDEQYF.

The rearrangement uses TRBV28 and TRBJ2-3, with 9 bases aligning to TRBD2. The ends lost 5 bases at V and 4 bases at J; junction bases unmatched: 7. Germline V lookup: CDR1 MDHEN, CDR2 SYDVKM. The CDR3 consists of 15 residues. The chain's CDR3 is CASSHGLAWADTQYF. CDR3 nucleotide sequence: TGTGCCAGCAGTCACGGACTAGCGTGGGCAGATACGCAGTATTTT.

This chain joins TRBV5-1 and TRBJ2-1, with 8 bases identical to TRBD1. The ends lost 2 bases at V and 10 bases at J; junction bases unmatched: 17. The CDR3 covers 17 residues. Germline V gives CDR1 SGHRS, CDR2 YFSETQ. The CDR3 DNA reads as TGCGCCAGCAGCTTTAATTTCCGGGCAGGGGGCCACAGGGAGCAGTTCTTC. It encodes CASSFNFRAGGHREQFF.

The chain is built from TRBV28 and TRBJ2-1, with D possibly being TRBD1 (6 bases). This CDR3 is 14 amino acids long. The germline gives CDR1 MDHEN, CDR2 SYDVKM. With 6 bases removed from V and 6 bases from J, the gap between germline ends came to 15 bases. The CDR3 loop reads CASSLARGTNEQFF. CDR3 DNA: TGTGCCAGCAGCCTCGCCAGGGGAACCAATGAGCAGTTCTTC. The full variable domain, rest sourced from reference TRBV28 and TRBJ2-1, is DVKVTQSSRYLVKRTGEKVFLECVQDMDHENMFWYRQDPGLGLRLIYFSYDVKMKEKGDIPEGYSVSREKKERFSLILESASTNQTSMYLCASSLARGTNEQFFGPGTRLTVL.

In regard to this clone: Other DNA sequences in this sample translate to the same CDR3. This chain joins TRBV4-1 and TRBJ1-1, with 7 bases that match TRBD1. V was pared by 1 base and J by 5 bases, with 4 bases of the junction left unmatched. The CDR3 is 14 amino acids. Germline loops: CDR1 MGHRA, CDR2 YSYEKL. The CDR3 loop reads CASSQGQGGTEAFF. CDR3 nucleotide sequence: TGCGCCAGCAGCCAAGGGCAGGGGGGAACTGAAGCTTTCTTT.

This sequence joins TRBV19 and TRBJ1-1; 11 nucleotides match TRBD1. CDR1 and CDR2 (germline): LNHDA, SQIVND (reference sequence). V dropped 2 bases and J dropped 3; count of bases not matched to a gene: 5. The CDR3 length is 16 residues. CDR3 protein: CASSIQPDRGHTEAFF. The DNA for the CDR3 is TGTGCCAGTAGTATACAACCGGACAGGGGGCACACTGAAGCTTTCTTT.

The chain uses TRBV30 and TRBJ1-2, with D tentatively TRBD1 (5 bases). Trimming took off 4 bases at V and 2 bases at J, with 5 bases between the two ends. The CDR3 has 11 amino acids. Germline CDR1 is GTSNPN and CDR2 is SVGIG (reference sequence). This chain's CDR3 is CAWTGNYGYTF. In DNA, the CDR3 is TGTGCCTGGACAGGGAACTATGGCTACACCTTC.